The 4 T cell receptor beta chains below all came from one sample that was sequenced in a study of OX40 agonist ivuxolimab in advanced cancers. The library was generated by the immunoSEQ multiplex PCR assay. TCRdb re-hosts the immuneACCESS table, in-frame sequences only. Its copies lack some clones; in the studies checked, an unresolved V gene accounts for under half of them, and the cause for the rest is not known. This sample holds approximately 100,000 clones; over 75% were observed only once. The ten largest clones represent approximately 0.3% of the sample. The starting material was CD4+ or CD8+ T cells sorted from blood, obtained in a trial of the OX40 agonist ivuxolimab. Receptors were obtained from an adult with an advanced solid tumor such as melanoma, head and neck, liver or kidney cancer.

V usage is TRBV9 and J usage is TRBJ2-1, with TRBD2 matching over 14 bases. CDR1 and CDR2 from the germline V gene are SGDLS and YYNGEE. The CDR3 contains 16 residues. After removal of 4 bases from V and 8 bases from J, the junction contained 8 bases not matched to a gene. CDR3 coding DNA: TGTGCCAGCAGCCCGCTGACTAGCGGGAGGGCTCATGAGCAGTTCTTC. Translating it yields CASSPLTSGRAHEQFF.

This CDR3 reads CASSLRQAGANVLTF. The CDR3, as DNA: TGTGCCAGCAGCTTGCGGCAGGCTGGGGCCAACGTCCTGACTTTC. The gene calls are TRBV5-8 and TRBJ2-6; no clear D. V was clipped by 1 base and J by 2 bases, with 7 bases between them. The germline V gene encodes CDR1 SGHTS and CDR2 YDEGEE. The CDR3 loop spans 15 amino acids.

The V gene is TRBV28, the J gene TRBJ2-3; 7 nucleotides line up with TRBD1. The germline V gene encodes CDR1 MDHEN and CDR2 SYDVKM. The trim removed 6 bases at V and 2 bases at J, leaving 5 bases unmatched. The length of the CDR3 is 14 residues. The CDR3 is CASRGQAYTDTQYF. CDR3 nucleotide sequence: TGTGCCAGCAGAGGACAGGCATACACAGATACGCAGTATTTT.

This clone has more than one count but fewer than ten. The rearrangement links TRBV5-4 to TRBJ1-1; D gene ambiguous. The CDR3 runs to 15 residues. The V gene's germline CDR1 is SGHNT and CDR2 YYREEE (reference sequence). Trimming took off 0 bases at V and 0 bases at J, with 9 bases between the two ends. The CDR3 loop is CASSLETTMNTEAFF. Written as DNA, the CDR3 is TGTGCCAGCAGCTTGGAAACCACGATGAACACTGAAGCTTTCTTT.